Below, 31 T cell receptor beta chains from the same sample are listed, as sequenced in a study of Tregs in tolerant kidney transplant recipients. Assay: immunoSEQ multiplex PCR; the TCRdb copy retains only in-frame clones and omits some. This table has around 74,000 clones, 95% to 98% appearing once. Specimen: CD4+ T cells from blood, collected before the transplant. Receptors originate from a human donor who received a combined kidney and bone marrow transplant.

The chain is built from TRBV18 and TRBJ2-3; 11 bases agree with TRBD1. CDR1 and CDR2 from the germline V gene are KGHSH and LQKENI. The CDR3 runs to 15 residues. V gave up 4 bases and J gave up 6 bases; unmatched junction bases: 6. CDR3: CASSLTGTGGDTQYF. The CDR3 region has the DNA TGTGCCAGCTCACTTACCGGGACAGGGGGTGATACGCAGTATTTT.

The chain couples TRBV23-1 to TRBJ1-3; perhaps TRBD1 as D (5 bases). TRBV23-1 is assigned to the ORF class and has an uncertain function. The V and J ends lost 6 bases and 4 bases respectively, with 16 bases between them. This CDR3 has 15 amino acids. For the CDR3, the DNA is TGCGCCAGCAGGTTGGGGGGAGGGTCCGGAAACACCATATATTTT. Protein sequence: CASRLGGGSGNTIYF.

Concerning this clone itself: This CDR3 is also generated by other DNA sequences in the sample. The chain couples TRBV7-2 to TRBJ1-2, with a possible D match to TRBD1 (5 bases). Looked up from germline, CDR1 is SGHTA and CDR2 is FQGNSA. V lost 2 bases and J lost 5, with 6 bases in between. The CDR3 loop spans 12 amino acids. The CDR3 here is CASSLQGYGYTF. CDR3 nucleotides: TGTGCCAGCAGCTTACAGGGTTATGGCTACACCTTC.

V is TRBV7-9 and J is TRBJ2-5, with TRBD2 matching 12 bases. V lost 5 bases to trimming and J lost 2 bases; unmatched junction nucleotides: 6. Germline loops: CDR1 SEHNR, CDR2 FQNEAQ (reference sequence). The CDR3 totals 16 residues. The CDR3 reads CASSPRTSGIQETQYF. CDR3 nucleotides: TGTGCCAGCAGCCCAAGGACTAGCGGGATACAAGAGACCCAGTACTTC.

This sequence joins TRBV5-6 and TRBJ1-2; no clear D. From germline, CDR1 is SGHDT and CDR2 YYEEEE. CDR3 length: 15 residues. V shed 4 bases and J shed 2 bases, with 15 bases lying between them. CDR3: CASSPQLGRNYGYTF. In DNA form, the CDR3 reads TGTGCCAGCAGCCCCCAACTGGGGAGAAACTATGGCTACACCTTC.

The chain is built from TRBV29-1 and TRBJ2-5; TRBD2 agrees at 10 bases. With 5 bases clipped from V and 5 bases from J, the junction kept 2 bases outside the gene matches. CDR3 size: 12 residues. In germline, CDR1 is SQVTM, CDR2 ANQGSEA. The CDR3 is CSVRTSGETQYF. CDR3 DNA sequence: TGCAGCGTTAGGACTAGCGGTGAGACCCAGTACTTC.

CDR3 region: CASSLGQVEKLFF. The CDR3 coding sequence is TGTGCCAGCAGCCTCGGACAAGTTGAAAAACTGTTTTTT. This chain connects TRBV5-6 to TRBJ1-4; TRBD1 might be the D (5 bases). Germline-derived CDR1 and CDR2 are SGHDT and YYEEEE. This CDR3 has 13 amino acids. The V end lost 4 bases, the J end lost 7 bases, and 11 bases lay between the germline ends.

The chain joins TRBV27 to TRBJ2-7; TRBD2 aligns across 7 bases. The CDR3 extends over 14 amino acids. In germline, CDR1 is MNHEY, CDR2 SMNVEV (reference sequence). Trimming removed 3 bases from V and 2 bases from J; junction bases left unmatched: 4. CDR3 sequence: CASSLREGPYEQYF. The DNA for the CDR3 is TGTGCCAGCAGTTTGAGGGAGGGCCCCTACGAGCAGTACTTC.

The CDR3 is CASGLNLAGGYNEQFF. The CDR3 region has the DNA TGTGCTAGTGGTTTGAACCTAGCGGGGGGATACAATGAGCAGTTCTTC. The chain uses TRBV12-5 and TRBJ2-1, with 11 positions matching TRBD2. Unmatched junction bases numbered 4, after V lost 2 bases and J lost 4 bases. The CDR3 is 16 residues long. The V gene's germline CDR1 is LGHNT and CDR2 FRNRAP.

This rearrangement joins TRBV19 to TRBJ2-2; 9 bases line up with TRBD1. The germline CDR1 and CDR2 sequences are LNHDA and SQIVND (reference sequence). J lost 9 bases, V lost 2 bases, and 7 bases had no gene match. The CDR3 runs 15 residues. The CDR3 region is CASSILQGAGRELFF. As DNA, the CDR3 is TGTGCCAGTAGTATATTACAGGGGGCGGGCAGGGAGCTGTTTTTT.

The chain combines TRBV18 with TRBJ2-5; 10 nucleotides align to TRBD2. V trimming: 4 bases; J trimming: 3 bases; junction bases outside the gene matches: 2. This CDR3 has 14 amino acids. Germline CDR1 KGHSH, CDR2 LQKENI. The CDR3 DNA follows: TGTGCCAGCTCACTAGCGGGAGGAGAAGAGACCCAGTACTTC. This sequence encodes CASSLAGGEETQYF.

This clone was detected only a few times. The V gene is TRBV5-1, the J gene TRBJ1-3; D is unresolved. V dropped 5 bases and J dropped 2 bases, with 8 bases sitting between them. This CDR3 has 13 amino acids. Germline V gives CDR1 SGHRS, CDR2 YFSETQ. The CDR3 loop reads CASRHEAGNTIYF. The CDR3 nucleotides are TGCGCCAGCAGACACGAAGCTGGAAACACCATATATTTT. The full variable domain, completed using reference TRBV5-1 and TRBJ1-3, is KAGVTQTPRYLIKTRGQQVTLSCSPISGHRSVSWYQQTPGQGLQFLFEYFSETQRNKGNFPGRFSGRQFSNSRSEMNVSTLELGDSALYLCASRHEAGNTIYFGEGSWLTVV.

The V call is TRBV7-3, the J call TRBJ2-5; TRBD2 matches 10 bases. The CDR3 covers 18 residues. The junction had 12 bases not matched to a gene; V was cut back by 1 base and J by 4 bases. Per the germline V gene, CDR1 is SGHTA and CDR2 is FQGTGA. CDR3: CASSLRGGLAPRGETQYF. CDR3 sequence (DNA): TGTGCCAGCAGCTTAAGGGGGGGACTAGCGCCCCGAGGAGAGACCCAGTACTTC.

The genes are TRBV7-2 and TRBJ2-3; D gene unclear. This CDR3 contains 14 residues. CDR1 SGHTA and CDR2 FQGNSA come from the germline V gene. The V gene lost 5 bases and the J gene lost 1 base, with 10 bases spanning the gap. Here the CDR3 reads CASSPPVRTDTQYF. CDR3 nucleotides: TGTGCCAGCAGCCCACCGGTGCGCACAGATACGCAGTATTTT.

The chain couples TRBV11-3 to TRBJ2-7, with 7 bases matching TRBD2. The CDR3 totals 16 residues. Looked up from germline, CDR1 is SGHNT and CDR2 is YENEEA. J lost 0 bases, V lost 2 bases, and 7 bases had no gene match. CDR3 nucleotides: TGTGCCAGCAGCTTAAGGTTTGGGACTAACTCCTACGAGCAGTACTTC. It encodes CASSLRFGTNSYEQYF.

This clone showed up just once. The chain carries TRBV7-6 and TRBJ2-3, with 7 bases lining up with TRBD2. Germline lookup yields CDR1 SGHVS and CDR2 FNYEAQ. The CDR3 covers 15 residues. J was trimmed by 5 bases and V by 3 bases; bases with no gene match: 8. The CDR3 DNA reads TGTGCCAGCAGCTTGGGCGGGAGTTATGAAGATACGCAGTATTTT. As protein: CASSLGGSYEDTQYF.

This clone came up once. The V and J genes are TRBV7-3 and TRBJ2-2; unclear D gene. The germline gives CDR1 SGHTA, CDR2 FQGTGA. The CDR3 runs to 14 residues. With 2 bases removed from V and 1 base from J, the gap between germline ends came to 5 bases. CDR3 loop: CASSLGRNTGELFF. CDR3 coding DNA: TGTGCCAGCAGCTTAGGCAGGAACACCGGGGAGCTGTTTTTT.

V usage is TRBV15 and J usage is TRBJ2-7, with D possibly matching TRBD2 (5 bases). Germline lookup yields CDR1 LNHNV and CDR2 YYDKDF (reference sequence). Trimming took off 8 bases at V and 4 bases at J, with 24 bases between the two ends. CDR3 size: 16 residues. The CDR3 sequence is CATSAYTFTGDYEQYF. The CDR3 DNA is TGTGCCACCTCAGCGTACACCTTCACCGGGGATTACGAGCAGTACTTC.

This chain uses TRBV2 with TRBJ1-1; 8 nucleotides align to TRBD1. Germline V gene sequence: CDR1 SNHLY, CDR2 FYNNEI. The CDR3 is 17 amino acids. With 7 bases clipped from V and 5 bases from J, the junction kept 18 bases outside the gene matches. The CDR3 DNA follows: TGTGCCAGCACCCAGGACAGGGTCAGTTTTCGAGGAACTGAAGCTTTCTTT. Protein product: CASTQDRVSFRGTEAFF.

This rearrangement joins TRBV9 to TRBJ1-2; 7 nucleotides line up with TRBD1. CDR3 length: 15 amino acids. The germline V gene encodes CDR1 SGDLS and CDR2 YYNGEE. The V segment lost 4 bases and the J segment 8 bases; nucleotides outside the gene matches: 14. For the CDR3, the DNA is TGTGCCAGCAGCCCCCGACAGGGTGGGGCGTTCGGCTACACCTTC. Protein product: CASSPRQGGAFGYTF.

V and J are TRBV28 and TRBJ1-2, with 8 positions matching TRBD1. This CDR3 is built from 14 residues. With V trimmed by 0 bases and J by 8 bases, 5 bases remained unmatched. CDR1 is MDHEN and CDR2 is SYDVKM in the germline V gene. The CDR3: CASSLWDRDLGYTF. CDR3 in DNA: TGTGCCAGCAGTTTATGGGACAGGGATCTGGGCTACACCTTC.

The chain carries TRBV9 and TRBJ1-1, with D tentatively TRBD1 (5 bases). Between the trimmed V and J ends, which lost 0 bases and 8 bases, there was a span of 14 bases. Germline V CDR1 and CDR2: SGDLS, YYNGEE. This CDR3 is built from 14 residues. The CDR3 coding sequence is TGTGCCAGCAGCGTAGCCTCAGGGTCAGAAGAAGCTTTCTTT. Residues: CASSVASGSEEAFF.

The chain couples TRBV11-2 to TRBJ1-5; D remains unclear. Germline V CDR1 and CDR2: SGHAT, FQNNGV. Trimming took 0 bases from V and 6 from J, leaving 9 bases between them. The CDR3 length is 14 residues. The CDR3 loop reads CASSLDRGFQPQHF. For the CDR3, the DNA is TGTGCCAGCAGCTTAGATCGGGGTTTTCAGCCCCAGCATTTT. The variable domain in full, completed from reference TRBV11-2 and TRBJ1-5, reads EAGVAQSPRYKIIEKRQSVAFWCNPISGHATLYWYQQILGQGPKLLIQFQNNGVVDDSQLPKDRFSAERLKGVDSTLKIQPAKLEDSAVYLCASSLDRGFQPQHFGDGTRLSIL.

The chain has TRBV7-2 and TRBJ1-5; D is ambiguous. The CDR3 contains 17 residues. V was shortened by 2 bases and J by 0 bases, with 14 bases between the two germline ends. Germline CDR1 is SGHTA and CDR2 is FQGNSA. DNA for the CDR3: TGTGCCAGCAGCTTATTAAACAGTCCGAATAGCAATCAGCCCCAGCATTTT. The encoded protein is CASSLLNSPNSNQPQHF.

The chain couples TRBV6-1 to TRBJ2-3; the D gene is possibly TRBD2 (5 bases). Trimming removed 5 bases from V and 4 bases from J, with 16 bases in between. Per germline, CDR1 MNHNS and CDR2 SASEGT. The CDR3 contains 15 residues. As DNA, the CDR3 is TGTGCCAGCAGTCCCGACCGAGGGCGTGCAGATACGCAGTATTTT. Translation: CASSPDRGRADTQYF.

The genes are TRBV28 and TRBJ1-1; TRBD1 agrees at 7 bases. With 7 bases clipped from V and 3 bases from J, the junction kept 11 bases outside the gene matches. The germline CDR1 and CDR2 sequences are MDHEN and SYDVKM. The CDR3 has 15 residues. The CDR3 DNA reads TGTGCCAGCACCCCATACGACAGGGTTTACACTGAAGCTTTCTTT. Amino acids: CASTPYDRVYTEAFF.

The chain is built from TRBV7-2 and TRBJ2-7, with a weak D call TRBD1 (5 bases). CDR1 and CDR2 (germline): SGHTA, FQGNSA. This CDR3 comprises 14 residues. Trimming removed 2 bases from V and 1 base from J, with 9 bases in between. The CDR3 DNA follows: TGTGCCAGCAGCTTATTGCAGGGATCCTACGAGCAGTACTTC. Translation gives CASSLLQGSYEQYF.

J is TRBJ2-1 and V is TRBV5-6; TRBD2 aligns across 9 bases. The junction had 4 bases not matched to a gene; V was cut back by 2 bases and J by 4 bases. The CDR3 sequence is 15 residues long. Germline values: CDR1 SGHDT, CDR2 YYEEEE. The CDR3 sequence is CASSFRLAGYNEQFF. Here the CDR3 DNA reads TGTGCCAGCAGCTTTAGGCTAGCGGGGTACAATGAGCAGTTCTTC.

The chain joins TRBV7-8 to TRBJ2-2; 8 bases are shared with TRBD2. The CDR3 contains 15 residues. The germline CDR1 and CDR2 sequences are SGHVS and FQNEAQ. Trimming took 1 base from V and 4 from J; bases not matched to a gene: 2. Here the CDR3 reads CASSLGLAGTGELFF. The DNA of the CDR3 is TGTGCCAGCAGCTTAGGCCTAGCGGGCACCGGGGAGCTGTTTTTT. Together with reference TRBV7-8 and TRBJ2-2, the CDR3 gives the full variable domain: GAGVSQSPRYKVAKRGQDVALRCDPISGHVSLFWYQQALGQGPEFLTYFQNEAQLDKSGLPSDRFFAERPEGSVSTLKIQRTQQEDSAVYLCASSLGLAGTGELFFGEGSRLTVL.

The CDR3 region is CAWRQANEQFF. CDR3 nucleotides: TGTGCCTGGAGACAGGCCAATGAGCAGTTCTTC. The chain links TRBV30 to TRBJ2-1; tentatively, D is TRBD1 (5 bases). Between the trimmed V and J ends, which lost 3 bases and 6 bases, there was a span of 6 bases. This CDR3 is 11 amino acids long. The germline V gene encodes CDR1 GTSNPN and CDR2 SVGIG (reference sequence).

The CDR3 reads CAISAGQTNTEAFF. CDR3 bases: TGTGCCATCAGTGCGGGACAGACAAACACTGAAGCTTTCTTT. The chain recombines TRBV10-3 with TRBJ1-1; 7 bases line up with TRBD1. Per the germline V gene, CDR1 is ENHRY and CDR2 is SYGVKD. J gave up 2 bases and V 4 bases, and 4 bases lay outside the gene matches. This CDR3 comprises 14 residues.